The 30 T cell receptor beta chains presented below share a single source sample, sequenced in a study of CD8+ T cells in alopecia areata. Investigators isolated RNA and reverse transcribed it into cDNA to act as the sequencing template. The data were produced by immunoSEQ multiplex PCR, yet TCRdb's version contains in-frame clones alone and is incomplete. The sample lists hundreds of thousands of clones, more than 55% seen once, with 1% to 1.5% in the top ten. Stated treatment: oral pan-JAK inhibitor, 5-10 mg twice daily. This sample comprised CD4+ T cells sorted from blood, obtained at approximately week 44, from a patient treated with tofacitinib. The receptor set was obtained from a human donor with alopecia areata.

This clone was recorded a few times. This chain joins TRBV28 and TRBJ1-2; TRBD1 aligns across 10 bases. V was pared by 5 bases and J by 4 bases, with 4 bases of the junction left unmatched. The CDR3 is 14 amino acids. The germline V gene has CDR1 MDHEN and CDR2 SYDVKM. The CDR3: CASSPGTGVYGYTF. CDR3 sequence (DNA): TGTGCCAGCAGTCCCGGGACAGGGGTCTATGGCTACACCTTC.

This chain connects TRBV5-1 to TRBJ2-2; a weak D match, TRBD1 (6 bases). The CDR3 is 16 amino acids. Trimming left V 2 bases short and J 0 bases short, with 11 bases between. Germline CDR1 and CDR2: SGHRS and YFSETQ. The CDR3 DNA reads TGCGCCAGCAGCTTAGGGACACCCGCGAACACCGGGGAGCTGTTTTTT. Translation: CASSLGTPANTGELFF.

J is TRBJ1-2 and V is TRBV12-5; D possibly corresponds to TRBD1 (6 bases). Trimming shortened V by 3 bases and J by 4 bases, and 9 bases separated the two germline ends. In germline, CDR1 is LGHNT, CDR2 FRNRAP. This CDR3 has 13 amino acids. CDR3 in amino acids: CASGLTGIYGYTF. CDR3 nucleotides: TGTGCTAGTGGTTTAACAGGGATCTATGGCTACACCTTC.

The chain links TRBV5-1 to TRBJ2-2, with unresolved D. The V end was cut by 4 bases, the J end by 5 bases, with 24 bases between. The CDR3 sequence is 18 residues long. The germline CDR1 and CDR2 sequences are SGHRS and YFSETQ. CDR3 DNA: TGCGCCAGCAGCCGCAAGGCGTCAGGAGTAGAGGTGACCGGGGAGCTGTTTTTT. Translating it yields CASSRKASGVEVTGELFF. The variable domain in full, with the rest retrieved from reference TRBV5-1 and TRBJ2-2, is KAGVTQTPRYLIKTRGQQVTLSCSPISGHRSVSWYQQTPGQGLQFLFEYFSETQRNKGNFPGRFSGRQFSNSRSEMNVSTLELGDSALYLCASSRKASGVEVTGELFFGEGSRLTVL.

This clone was recorded only once. The chain employs TRBV6-1 and TRBJ2-7; no clear D gene. Germline loops: CDR1 MNHNS, CDR2 SASEGT. The CDR3 runs 11 residues. V gave up 5 bases and J gave up 10 bases, with 12 bases separating them. The CDR3 is CASSTLMVQYF. CDR3 sequence (DNA): TGTGCCAGCAGTACCCTGATGGTTCAGTACTTC.

The rearrangement joins TRBV7-2 to TRBJ1-5; D is unresolved. V was clipped by 6 bases and J by 1 base, with 10 bases between them. The germline CDR1 and CDR2 sequences are SGHTA and FQGNSA. This CDR3 contains 14 residues. CDR3 sequence reads: CASSWTGSNQPQHF. The CDR3 region has the DNA TGTGCCAGCAGTTGGACGGGGAGCAATCAGCCCCAGCATTTT.

The chain recombines TRBV29-1 with TRBJ2-7, with D perhaps being TRBD1 or TRBD2 (5 bases each). Per the germline V gene, CDR1 is SQVTM and CDR2 is ANQGSEA. V was trimmed by 1 base and J by 4 bases, leaving 11 bases between them. The CDR3 runs to 13 residues. CDR3 region: CSVEGAGGYEQYF. CDR3 in DNA: TGCAGCGTTGAAGGGGCTGGGGGTTACGAGCAGTACTTC.

This clone has a handful of counts. The rearrangement links TRBV5-1 to TRBJ2-3, with TRBD2 as a possible D gene (5 bases). The CDR3 loop spans 14 amino acids. Trimming took off 6 bases at V and 0 bases at J, with 11 bases between the two ends. Germline V gives CDR1 SGHRS, CDR2 YFSETQ. CDR3 sequence: CASTRGKSTDTQYF. The CDR3 bases are TGCGCCAGCACCCGAGGGAAGAGCACAGATACGCAGTATTTT.

This clone occurred a few times. The chain is built from TRBV2 and TRBJ2-3; 7 bases align to TRBD2. V gave up 6 bases and J gave up 1 base; unmatched junction bases: 7. Germline lookup yields CDR1 SNHLY and CDR2 FYNNEI. There are 15 residues in the CDR3. CDR3 sequence reads: CASRPGLGGTDTQYF. CDR3 DNA: TGTGCCAGCAGGCCCGGACTAGGAGGCACAGATACGCAGTATTTT. Drawing the rest from reference TRBV2 and TRBJ2-3, the complete variable domain is EPEVTQTPSHQVTQMGQEVILRCVPISNHLYFYWYRQILGQKVEFLVSFYNNEISEKSEIFDDQFSVERPDGSNFTLKIRSTKLEDSAMYFCASRPGLGGTDTQYFGPGTRLTVL.

This chain links TRBV6-5 with TRBJ1-2; TRBD1 is a possible D gene (5 bases). V shed 0 bases and J shed 2 bases, with 13 bases lying between them. The germline V gene encodes CDR1 MNHEY and CDR2 SVGAGI. The CDR3 contains 16 residues. CDR3 DNA sequence: TGTGCCAGCAGTTACTCGATTGTCCAGGGAAACTATGGCTACACCTTC. Amino acids: CASSYSIVQGNYGYTF.

V gene TRBV19 combines with J gene TRBJ2-4; perhaps TRBD1 as D (9 bases). Germline V gives CDR1 LNHDA, CDR2 SQIVND (reference sequence). This CDR3 region has 15 residues. V lost 8 bases, J lost 15 bases, and 29 bases lay in between. The CDR3 reads CASSGGGQGLSGLYF. CDR3 DNA: TGTGCCAGTTCCGGGGGGGGACAGGGTTTATCAGGTCTGTACTTC.

The CDR3 is CASPKRPRIDTEAFF. CDR3 bases: TGTGCCTCCCCGAAGAGACCGAGGATAGACACTGAAGCTTTCTTT. The chain has TRBV30 and TRBJ1-1; D is unclear. CDR3 size: 15 residues. Trimming removed 7 bases at V and 3 bases at J, with 21 bases between. Germline CDR1 GTSNPN, CDR2 SVGIG (reference sequence).

This sequence joins TRBV7-8 and TRBJ1-3; D remains unclear. Deletions cut 5 bases from V and 0 bases from J, with 11 bases between. The CDR3 length is 15 residues. The germline CDR1 and CDR2 sequences are SGHVS and FQNEAQ. The CDR3 sequence is CASSIDIYSGNTIYF. CDR3 bases: TGTGCCAGCAGCATTGACATTTACTCTGGAAACACCATATATTTT.

The chain recombines TRBV4-1 with TRBJ2-3; the D gene is possibly TRBD2 (7 bases). Looked up from germline, CDR1 is MGHRA and CDR2 is YSYEKL. The CDR3 sequence is 18 residues long. Trimming shortened V by 0 bases and J by 9 bases, and 25 bases separated the two germline ends. The CDR3 region is CASSQDFSAGAATQTQYF. CDR3 DNA sequence: TGCGCCAGCAGCCAAGATTTCTCCGCGGGGGCCGCTACTCAGACGCAGTATTTT.

The V gene is TRBV29-1, the J gene TRBJ2-5; D ambiguous. CDR3 length: 14 residues. The germline gives CDR1 SQVTM, CDR2 ANQGSEA. The germline V and J ends were trimmed by 4 bases and 5 bases, with 17 bases remaining between them. CDR3 coding DNA: TGCAGCGTTGGTGCCCAGGCTGGTACTGAGACCCAGTACTTC. It specifies CSVGAQAGTETQYF. Full variable domain (missing parts from reference TRBV29-1 and TRBJ2-5): SAVISQKPSRDICQRGTSLTIQCQVDSQVTMMFWYRQQPGQSLTLIATANQGSEATYESGFVIDKFPISRPNLTFSTLTVSNMSPEDSSIYLCSVGAQAGTETQYFGPGTRLLVL.

The V call is TRBV18, the J call TRBJ1-1; 8 nucleotides agree with TRBD1. J lost 11 bases, V lost 0 bases, and 17 bases had no gene match. Per the germline V gene, CDR1 is KGHSH and CDR2 is LQKENI. The CDR3 is made up of 17 amino acids. CDR3 DNA: TGTGCCAGCTCACCACCGACTACGACAGGGGCGAATCGTTTGGCTTTCTTT. Its translation is CASSPPTTTGANRLAFF.

The gene calls are TRBV18 and TRBJ2-1; 8 bases map to TRBD2. The junction had 7 bases not matched to a gene; V was cut back by 3 bases and J by 9 bases. Germline lookup yields CDR1 KGHSH and CDR2 LQKENI. This CDR3 spans 14 amino acids. In nucleotides, the CDR3 is TGTGCCAGCTCACCGGATGTAGCGGGGCTTGAGCAGTTCTTC. Encoded protein: CASSPDVAGLEQFF. Combining the CDR3 with reference TRBV18 and TRBJ2-1 gives the whole variable domain NAGVMQNPRHLVRRRGQEARLRCSPMKGHSHVYWYRQLPEEGLKFMVYLQKENIIDESGMPKERFSAEFPKEGPSILRIQQVVRGDSAAYFCASSPDVAGLEQFFGPGTRLTVL.

This clone was detected once. The chain has TRBV29-1 and TRBJ2-1; D unclear. Looked up from germline, CDR1 is SQVTM and CDR2 is ANQGSEA. There are 12 residues in the CDR3. With 5 bases removed from V and 4 bases from J, the gap between germline ends came to 9 bases. The CDR3 spells CSVSELYNEQFF. The CDR3, as DNA: TGCAGCGTTTCCGAGCTTTACAATGAGCAGTTCTTC.

The V gene is TRBV5-1, the J gene TRBJ2-5; TRBD2 agrees at 11 bases. This CDR3 region has 16 residues. V was clipped by 3 bases and J by 0 bases; unmatched bases: 4. Looked up from germline, CDR1 is SGHRS and CDR2 is YFSETQ. CDR3 protein: CASSSGLAGYQETQYF. The CDR3 coding sequence is TGCGCCAGCAGCTCAGGACTAGCGGGCTACCAAGAGACCCAGTACTTC.

The chain uses TRBV29-1 and TRBJ1-1; D is ambiguous. V was cut by 3 bases and J by 6 bases, with 8 bases left in between. This CDR3 has 11 amino acids. Germline V lookup: CDR1 SQVTM, CDR2 ANQGSEA. The CDR3 region is CSVDRTAEAFF. The CDR3 DNA is TGCAGCGTTGATAGAACGGCTGAAGCTTTCTTT. The full variable domain, in which reference TRBV29-1 and TRBJ1-1 provide the parts outside the CDR3, is SAVISQKPSRDICQRGTSLTIQCQVDSQVTMMFWYRQQPGQSLTLIATANQGSEATYESGFVIDKFPISRPNLTFSTLTVSNMSPEDSSIYLCSVDRTAEAFFGQGTRLTVV.

This clone has ten or more counts. This chain joins TRBV19 and TRBJ2-1; no definite D call. This CDR3 is built from 19 residues. Germline assignment: CDR1 LNHDA and CDR2 SQIVND (reference sequence). V was pared by 0 bases and J by 0 bases, with 18 bases between. The CDR3 reads CASSIDRRLPLGSYNEQFF. The CDR3, as DNA: TGTGCCAGTAGTATAGATCGGAGACTCCCCTTAGGCTCCTACAATGAGCAGTTCTTC.

The J gene is TRBJ2-1, the V gene TRBV5-1; 8 bases match TRBD1. Per germline, CDR1 SGHRS and CDR2 YFSETQ. J lost 6 bases, V lost 7 bases, and 12 bases had no gene match. The CDR3 totals 15 residues. The CDR3 loop reads CASRTRTGQGNEQFF. CDR3 nucleotide sequence: TGCGCCAGCCGGACCCGGACAGGGCAGGGCAATGAGCAGTTCTTC.

This chain connects TRBV27 to TRBJ1-2; D is perhaps TRBD1 (5 bases). CDR3 length: 13 residues. CDR1 is MNHEY and CDR2 is SMNVEV in the germline V gene (reference sequence). Trimming took 6 bases from V and 8 from J, leaving 16 bases between them. The CDR3 DNA sequence: TGTGCCAGCAGCGAACGGGGGGTACGAGGCTACACCTTC. Amino acid sequence: CASSERGVRGYTF.

V and J are TRBV29-1 and TRBJ1-1; 7 positions agree with TRBD1. CDR3 length equals 12 residues. Germline lookup yields CDR1 SQVTM and CDR2 ANQGSEA. The junction had 2 bases not matched to a gene; V was cut back by 4 bases and J by 3 bases. The CDR3 spells CSVGDRYTEAFF. The CDR3 DNA sequence: TGCAGCGTTGGGGACAGATACACTGAAGCTTTCTTT.

The genes are TRBV25-1 and TRBJ2-3; unclear D gene. CDR3 length equals 13 residues. V dropped 5 bases and J dropped 2 bases, with 8 bases sitting between them. Germline V gene lookup returns CDR1 MGHDK and CDR2 SYGVNS. CDR3: CASSYDTTDTQYF. The CDR3 DNA sequence: TGTGCCAGCAGTTACGATACCACAGATACGCAGTATTTT.

The chain carries TRBV14 and TRBJ1-1, with D unresolved. The V and J ends lost 5 bases and 1 base respectively, with 8 bases between them. This CDR3 has 13 amino acids. CDR1 SGHDN and CDR2 FVKESK come from the germline V gene. The CDR3 loop is CASSASRNTEAFF. The CDR3 DNA follows: TGTGCCAGCAGCGCCTCTAGGAACACTGAAGCTTTCTTT.

V gene TRBV15 combines with J gene TRBJ2-6, with D possibly matching TRBD1 (5 bases). The CDR3 is 14 residues long. The V gene lost 3 bases and the J gene lost 2 bases, with 5 bases spanning the gap. CDR1 LNHNV and CDR2 YYDKDF come from the germline V gene (reference sequence). CDR3 nucleotide sequence: TGTGCCACCAGCAGCAGGGCTGGGGCCAACGTCCTGACTTTC. It is translated as CATSSRAGANVLTF.

This clone was picked up a small number of times. J is TRBJ2-7 and V is TRBV5-1; D may correspond to TRBD1 or TRBD2 (5 bases each). The CDR3 consists of 12 residues. Germline V lookup: CDR1 SGHRS, CDR2 YFSETQ. The ends were cut back, 3 bases at V and 6 bases at J, with 10 bases in the middle. The CDR3 reads CASSWDGVEQYF. The CDR3 nucleotides are TGCGCCAGCAGCTGGGACGGTGTCGAGCAGTACTTC.

This clone was seen a few times. The chain combines TRBV29-1 with TRBJ2-6; unclear D gene. Trimming took 4 bases from V and 2 from J, leaving 6 bases between them. The CDR3 consists of 13 residues. Germline-derived CDR1 and CDR2 are SQVTM and ANQGSEA. DNA of the CDR3: TGCAGCGTTGCCACAACTGGGGCCAACGTCCTGACTTTC. Translated: CSVATTGANVLTF. The complete variable domain, with remaining parts taken from reference TRBV29-1 and TRBJ2-6, reads SAVISQKPSRDICQRGTSLTIQCQVDSQVTMMFWYRQQPGQSLTLIATANQGSEATYESGFVIDKFPISRPNLTFSTLTVSNMSPEDSSIYLCSVATTGANVLTFGAGSRLTVL.

The gene calls are TRBV15 and TRBJ2-5; TRBD1 is a possible D gene (5 bases). The CDR3 is 14 amino acids. Germline loops: CDR1 LNHNV, CDR2 YYDKDF (reference sequence). The V gene lost 0 bases and the J gene lost 5 bases, with 10 bases spanning the gap. The CDR3 DNA reads TGTGCCACCAGCAGAGATCGGGCAGGGGAGACCCAGTACTTC. It codes for CATSRDRAGETQYF. The variable domain in full, completed from reference TRBV15 and TRBJ2-5, reads DAMVIQNPRYQVTQFGKPVTLSCSQTLNHNVMYWYQQKSSQAPKLLFHYYDKDFNNEADTPDNFQSRRPNTSFCFLDIRSPGLGDTAMYLCATSRDRAGETQYFGPGTRLLVL.